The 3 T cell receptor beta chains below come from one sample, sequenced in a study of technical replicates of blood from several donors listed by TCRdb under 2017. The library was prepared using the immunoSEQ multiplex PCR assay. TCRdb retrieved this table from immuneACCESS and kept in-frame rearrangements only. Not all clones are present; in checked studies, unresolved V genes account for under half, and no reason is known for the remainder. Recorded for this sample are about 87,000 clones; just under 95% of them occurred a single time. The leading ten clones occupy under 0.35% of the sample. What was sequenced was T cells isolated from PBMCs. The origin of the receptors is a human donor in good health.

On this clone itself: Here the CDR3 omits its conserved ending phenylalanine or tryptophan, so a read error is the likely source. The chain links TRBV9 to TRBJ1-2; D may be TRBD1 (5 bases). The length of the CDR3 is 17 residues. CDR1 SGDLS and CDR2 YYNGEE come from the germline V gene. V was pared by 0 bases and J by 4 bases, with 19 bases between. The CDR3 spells CASSVAPGHKDSYGYTL. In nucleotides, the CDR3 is TGTGCCAGCAGCGTAGCCCCTGGACATAAAGATTCCTATGGCTACACCCTC.

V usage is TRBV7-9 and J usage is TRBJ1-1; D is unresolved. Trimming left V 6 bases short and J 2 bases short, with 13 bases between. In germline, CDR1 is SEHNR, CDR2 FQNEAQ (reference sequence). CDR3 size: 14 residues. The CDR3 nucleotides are TGTGCCAGCAGGAGGGAGGCGATCAACACTGAAGCTTTCTTT. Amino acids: CASRREAINTEAFF.

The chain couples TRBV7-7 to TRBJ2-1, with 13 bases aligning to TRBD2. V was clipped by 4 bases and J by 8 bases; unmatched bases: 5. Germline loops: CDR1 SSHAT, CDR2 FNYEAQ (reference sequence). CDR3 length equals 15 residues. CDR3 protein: CASSYGLAGADEQFF. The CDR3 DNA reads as TGTGCCAGCAGCTACGGACTAGCGGGAGCTGATGAGCAGTTCTTC.